This entry lists 11 T cell receptor beta chains sequenced from one sample in a study of T cells in women clearing cervical HPV infection. The repertoire was sequenced with immunoSEQ multiplex PCR; TCRdb's copy has only in-frame clones and lacks some. Its table records fewer than 30,000 clones. The material sequenced was blood buffy coat. The receptors shown here come from a woman aged 18 to 75 with a cervical HPV16 infection that either progressed to CIN3+ or cleared (not recorded which).

As concerns this clone: Sequencing ends 3 residues short of the CDR3 end; the germline J gene provides the rest. The chain is built from TRBV18 and TRBJ1-1; D possibly corresponds to TRBD1 (5 bases). The CDR3 is made up of 15 amino acids. With 2 bases removed from V and 2 bases from J, the gap between germline ends came to 12 bases. The germline V gene has CDR1 KGHSH and CDR2 LQKENI. CDR3 residues: CASSPMTEHNTEAFF. The sequenced part of the CDR3 DNA is TGTGCCAGCTCACCAATGACAGAACACAACACTGAA.

Turning to this clone: The sequenced fragment ends 3 residues before the CDR3 boundary, so the rest is inferred from the germline J gene. The V and J genes are TRBV5-5 and TRBJ2-3; D may be TRBD1 (5 bases). The CDR3 has 15 amino acids. Per the germline V gene, CDR1 is SGHKS and CDR2 is YYEKEE (reference sequence). CDR3 DNA (partial): TGTGCCAGCAGCTTGACGTGGCAGGGATCCGGGCCG. Translation: CASSLTWQGSGP. The whole CDR3 is CASSLTWQGSGPQYF.

Turning to this clone: The sequence runs out 3 residues before the end of the CDR3; the remainder is reconstructed from the germline J gene. The chain has TRBV30 and TRBJ2-2, with TRBD1 matching 10 bases. Germline V gene lookup returns CDR1 GTSNPN and CDR2 SVGIG (reference sequence). CDR3 length: 14 amino acids. The part of the CDR3 DNA that was read is TGTGCCTGGGACAGGGGGCCGCATAATTCACCG. Amino acid sequence: CAWDRGPHNSP. The whole CDR3 protein reads CAWDRGPHNSPLFF.

Note on this clone: From the germline J gene comes the end of the CDR3, since the read stops 3 residues before it. This sequence joins TRBV18 and TRBJ1-2; 9 positions agree with TRBD1. Germline-derived CDR1 and CDR2 are KGHSH and LQKENI. This CDR3 is 17 amino acids long. The DNA read from the CDR3 is TGTGCCAGCTCACCCTTTGGGACAGGGAACCTATTGCCCGGC. Its protein product is CASSPFGTGNLLPG. The entire CDR3 reads CASSPFGTGNLLPGYTF.

Details on this clone: Read sequence stops 3 residues before the CDR3 end, and the germline J gene provides the missing end. The genes are TRBV20-1 and TRBJ2-3; TRBD1 is a possible D gene (5 bases). Germline CDR1 and CDR2: DFQATT and SNEGSKA (reference sequence). The CDR3 is 13 amino acids. The part of the CDR3 DNA that was read is TGCAGTGCTAGGAAACAGGTGAATCAGCCG. Protein sequence: CSARKQVNQP. The whole CDR3 protein is CSARKQVNQPQYF.

Comment on this clone: The CDR3 end falls 3 residues outside the read, so it is completed with the germline J gene. V and J are TRBV20-1 and TRBJ2-3; D uncertain. V lost 6 bases, J lost 2 bases, and 12 bases lay in between. The germline V gene has CDR1 DFQATT and CDR2 SNEGSKA (reference sequence). The CDR3 covers 13 residues. CDR3 sequence: CSAAEHNTDTQYF. Incomplete CDR3 DNA: TGCAGTGCCGCGGAGCACAACACAGATACG.

The CDR3 loop reads CASSSHRGRTEAFF. The covered CDR3 bases are TGTGCCAGCAGCTCTCACAGGGGGCGCACTGAA. The gene calls are TRBV7-9 and TRBJ1-1, with TRBD1 matching over 9 bases. The read halts 3 residues ahead of the CDR3 end, with the missing end drawn from the germline J gene. The ends lost 4 bases at V and 4 bases at J; junction bases unmatched: 4. CDR3 length: 14 amino acids. From germline, CDR1 is SEHNR and CDR2 FQNEAQ (reference sequence).

This clone shows up as medium-sized by frequency. From the germline J gene comes the end of the CDR3, since the read stops 3 residues before it. V is TRBV19 and J is TRBJ2-6; 8 bases match TRBD1. Germline assignment: CDR1 LNHDA and CDR2 SQIVND (reference sequence). The J segment lost 4 bases and the V segment lost 3 bases, leaving 8 bases of the junction unmatched. The CDR3 runs 17 residues. CDR3 region: CASSMMDRVAGANVLTF. CDR3 bases read: TGTGCCAGTAGTATGATGGACAGGGTGGCCGGGGCCAACGTC.

Notes on this clone: The read stops 3 residues short of the end of the CDR3; the missing end is completed from the germline J gene. The rearrangement links TRBV7-3 to TRBJ1-2; weak D call: TRBD1 (6 bases). The germline gives CDR1 SGHTA, CDR2 FQGTGA. The CDR3 extends over 16 amino acids. Between the trimmed V and J ends, which lost 5 bases and 6 bases, there was a span of 22 bases. CDR3 bases read: TGTGCCAGCAGCCCAGCTCCTGGGGCAGGGGTAAATGGC. Translation: CASSPAPGAGVNG. The full CDR3 is CASSPAPGAGVNGYTF.

Points on this clone: The read terminates 3 residues ahead of where the CDR3 ends, so the germline J gene completes it. This sequence joins TRBV7-9 and TRBJ1-2, with D tentatively TRBD1 (5 bases). Germline CDR1 and CDR2: SEHNR and FQNEAQ (reference sequence). This CDR3 is built from 15 residues. The CDR3 sequence: CASSLVIGRDYDYTF. The sequenced CDR3 bases are TGTGCCAGCAGCTTAGTAATCGGGCGGGACTACGAC.

To note about this clone: The observed sequence ends 3 residues before the CDR3 terminus, with the missing tail filled in from the germline J gene. V gene TRBV11-2 combines with J gene TRBJ1-2, with D hard to call. The length of the CDR3 is 14 residues. Germline lookup yields CDR1 SGHAT and CDR2 FQNNGV. With 9 bases removed from V and 4 bases from J, the gap between germline ends came to 18 bases. The CDR3 DNA, read in part, is TGTGCCAGTCAGGCATCCCGTTGGGTCTATGGC. This codes for CASQASRWVYG. The entire CDR3 reads CASQASRWVYGYTF. The variable domain in full, completed from reference TRBV11-2 and TRBJ1-2, reads EAGVAQSPRYKIIEKRQSVAFWCNPISGHATLYWYQQILGQGPKLLIQFQNNGVVDDSQLPKDRFSAERLKGVDSTLKIQPAKLEDSAVYLCASQASRWVYGYTFGSGTRLTVV.